This TCR beta chain was documented in a study of T-cell reconstitution after alpha-beta-depleted transplantation in children (dated by TCRdb to the mid-2010s). Concerning the study at large: T-cell immune reconstitution after TCRalphabeta/CD19-depleted allogeneic hematopoietic cell transplantation in children was quantitatively tracked in the study by means of TCR repertoire profiling. General conclusions and limits of the study: The high TCRbeta diversity at day 60 in some patients was ascribed to recipient T cells and intrathymic progenitors that had survived conditioning. Over the following months the frequencies of hyperexpanded clones went down, and after one year T-cell counts and TCRbeta diversity were mostly credited to newly produced T cells. About two months after transplant, the apparently early recovery of alphabetaT-cell counts reportedly depended on just several hundred clones that had expanded rapidly and came from non-depleted graft cells.

This clonotype was seen repeatedly, ten times or more. Its cognate antigen has yet to be identified. Base qualities were left out, and no much larger clone turns up one base away. Taken from cysteine to phenylalanine, the CDR3 has 14 residues. Only the CDR3 region is kept as DNA, spanning 42 bases read in frame from base 1. Based on the germline V gene, the CDR1 and CDR2 sequences are SGHRS and YFSETQ. Trimming takes 1 base from V and 5 bases from J, and the germline ends sit 12 bases apart. Read against the paper, the sample's treatment or condition label means: allogeneic hematopoietic cell transplantation with graft depleted of TCRalphabeta T cells and CD19 B cells. Transplant recipients were children who received TCRalphabeta/CD19-depleted allogeneic hematopoietic cell grafts. The receptor library was made with PCR. Sequencing was performed on an Illumina HiSeq 2500. TCR libraries were prepared with molecular barcoding, using unique molecular identifiers to normalize TCRbeta repertoire quantification. Using fastp at Q25 and MiXCR, TCRdb reprocessed the public reads and kept productive beta chains. One record per CDR3 amino acid sequence lists the most common genes and DNA. The sample table contains approximately 800,000 distinct CDR3 sequences; only one count was recorded for roughly 16% of them. The ten largest clones add up to roughly 5% of the sample.

The chain couples TRBV5-1 to TRBJ2-5, with no D gene named confidently. Sequencing used PBMCs, mostly from graft donor cells, obtained 360 days after TCRalphabeta/CD19-depleted stem cell transplant. This receptor was obtained from a male patient between 10 and 17 years old who had a stem cell transplant for acute lymphoblastic leukemia, so the T cells may come from the graft donor. CDR3 sequence: CASSLLFNGETQYF. The DNA sequence is as follows: TGCGCCAGCAGCTTGCTCTTTAATGGGGAGACCCAGTACTTC.